The rows below give T cell receptor beta chains drawn from one sample of a study of CD8 T cells in ankylosing spondylitis. MiXCR was run by TCRdb on the 5' RACE reads, yielding one entry per CDR3 protein. This sample carries roughly 100,000 distinct CDR3 sequences, about 8.3% of them seen once, and the ten largest clones take 9.9%. Sequenced material: blood, either unsorted or a sorted T cell fraction (not recorded which). The source of these receptors is a male donor with ankylosing spondylitis or in good health (not recorded which). Each CDR3 is given with its conserved first and last residue. The order of the fields is clone size, J gene, V gene, D gene, CDR3 DNA, CDR3 protein. A D gene is named only where the DNA matches it firmly. Some rows mark clone size as missing; the rest say once, few, many or name a class of expanded clone.

clone size: many
J gene: TRBJ2-1
V gene: TRBV3-1
D gene: TRBD2
CDR3 DNA: TGTGCCAGCGGGAAGGGAGGGAAATCCTACAATGAGCAGTTCTTC
CDR3 protein: CASGKGGKSYNEQFF

clone size: NA
J gene: TRBJ2-2
V gene: TRBV2
D gene: NA
CDR3 DNA: TGTGCCAGCAGTGATAGTAGGTGGGGCGAGAACACCGGGGAGCTGTTTTTT
CDR3 protein: CASSDSRWGENTGELFF

clone size: NA
J gene: TRBJ2-2
V gene: TRBV24-1
D gene: NA
CDR3 DNA: TGTGCCACCAGTGGGGGGAGGAACGCGAACACCGGGGAGCTGTTTTTT
CDR3 protein: CATSGGRNANTGELFF

clone size: many
J gene: TRBJ2-7
V gene: TRBV29-1
D gene: NA
CDR3 DNA: TGCAGCGTTAGCGGTACCTACGAGCAGTACTTC
CDR3 protein: CSVSGTYEQYF

clone size: many
J gene: TRBJ2-3
V gene: TRBV7-9
D gene: TRBD2
CDR3 DNA: TGTGCCAGCAGGCGGGAGGCAGATACGCAGTATTTT
CDR3 protein: CASRREADTQYF

clone size: many
J gene: TRBJ1-6
V gene: TRBV6-1
D gene: TRBD1
CDR3 DNA: TGTGCCAGCAGCCGGACAGGGACCCAGAATTCACCCCTCCACTTT
CDR3 protein: CASSRTGTQNSPLHF

clone size: many
J gene: TRBJ2-1
V gene: TRBV20-1
D gene: TRBD2
CDR3 DNA: TGCAGTGCCACTCTAGCGGGGGGATTAACCTACAATGAGCAGTTCTTC
CDR3 protein: CSATLAGGLTYNEQFF

clone size: many
J gene: TRBJ1-1
V gene: TRBV24-1
D gene: TRBD1
CDR3 DNA: TGTGCCACCAGTGATTTCCTTACAGGGGGCCTCCGGAACACTGAAGCTTTCTTT
CDR3 protein: CATSDFLTGGLRNTEAFF

clone size: many
J gene: TRBJ2-7
V gene: TRBV10-3
D gene: TRBD2
CDR3 DNA: TGTGCCATCAGTGACCTATCCGGGACTAGCGGGAGCCCAATCGCCCACTACGAGCAGTACTTC
CDR3 protein: CAISDLSGTSGSPIAHYEQYF

clone size: NA
J gene: TRBJ2-5
V gene: TRBV11-2
D gene: NA
CDR3 DNA: TGTGCCAGCAGCTTCGGGCACATACAAGAGACCCAGTACTTC
CDR3 protein: CASSFGHIQETQYF

clone size: many
J gene: TRBJ2-7
V gene: TRBV6-2/TRBV6-3
D gene: NA
CDR3 DNA: TGTGCCAGCAGTTATCGGTACGAGCAGTACTTC
CDR3 protein: CASSYRYEQYF

clone size: many
J gene: TRBJ2-1
V gene: TRBV7-8
D gene: TRBD2
CDR3 DNA: TGTGCCAGCAGCTTAATACGGGCGGGAGGTTTTGATGAGCAGTTCTTC
CDR3 protein: CASSLIRAGGFDEQFF

clone size: many
J gene: TRBJ1-2
V gene: TRBV6-5
D gene: NA
CDR3 DNA: TGTGCCAGCAGTCACGGGGCGCAGGGTGGCTACACCTTC
CDR3 protein: CASSHGAQGGYTF

clone size: many
J gene: TRBJ2-1
V gene: TRBV12-3/TRBV12-4
D gene: NA
CDR3 DNA: TGTGCCAGCAGCGGGTATATCTCCTACAATGAGCAGTTCTTC
CDR3 protein: CASSGYISYNEQFF

clone size: many
J gene: TRBJ2-5
V gene: TRBV6-2/TRBV6-3
D gene: NA
CDR3 DNA: TGTGCCAGCAGTTCCGCCTCGGCAGGCCAAGAGACCCAGTACTTC
CDR3 protein: CASSSASAGQETQYF

clone size: NA
J gene: TRBJ2-1
V gene: TRBV7-2
D gene: NA
CDR3 DNA: TGTGCCAGCAGCTTATCAGGGGTTTGGTCAGAGCAGTTCTTC
CDR3 protein: CASSLSGVWSEQFF

clone size: few
J gene: TRBJ2-2
V gene: TRBV29-1
D gene: TRBD1
CDR3 DNA: TGCAGCGTCGGGTCAGGGACAGGGAACACCGGGGAGCTGTTTTTT
CDR3 protein: CSVGSGTGNTGELFF

clone size: many
J gene: TRBJ2-1
V gene: TRBV11-2
D gene: NA
CDR3 DNA: TGTGCCAGCAGCTCCATACGGCACCGGGGACCCAATGAGCAGTTCTTC
CDR3 protein: CASSSIRHRGPNEQFF

clone size: many
J gene: TRBJ2-4
V gene: TRBV6-2/TRBV6-3
D gene: TRBD2
CDR3 DNA: TGTGCCAGTACTCGCTCTAGCGGGGCCCGGAGGGTAACGCGTGGAAACATTCAGTACTTC
CDR3 protein: CASTRSSGARRVTRGNIQYF

clone size: NA
J gene: TRBJ1-1
V gene: TRBV7-2
D gene: TRBD1
CDR3 DNA: TGTGCCAGCAGCTTAGGATTCGGGGGACAGGCGAACACTGAAGCTTTCTTT
CDR3 protein: CASSLGFGGQANTEAFF

clone size: many
J gene: TRBJ2-7
V gene: TRBV18
D gene: TRBD2
CDR3 DNA: TGTGCCAGCTCACGAGTAGCGGGAGGCTCCTACGAGCAGTACTTC
CDR3 protein: CASSRVAGGSYEQYF

clone size: NA
J gene: TRBJ1-5
V gene: TRBV20-1
D gene: NA
CDR3 DNA: TGCAGTGCGCAACAGGGAGAGAGGGCTCAGCCCCAGCATTTT
CDR3 protein: CSAQQGERAQPQHF

clone size: many
J gene: TRBJ2-7
V gene: TRBV15
D gene: NA
CDR3 DNA: TGTGCCACTTCTACAGGGCACTACGAGCAGTACTTC
CDR3 protein: CATSTGHYEQYF

clone size: many
J gene: TRBJ2-5
V gene: TRBV6-2/TRBV6-3
D gene: NA
CDR3 DNA: TGTGCCAGCAGTCTCATCGCGGAGGGTTTCCAAGAGACCCAGTACTTC
CDR3 protein: CASSLIAEGFQETQYF

clone size: NA
J gene: TRBJ1-1
V gene: TRBV20-1
D gene: NA
CDR3 DNA: TGCAGTGCTGACCCCGGGACGAACACTGAAGCTTTCTTT
CDR3 protein: CSADPGTNTEAFF

clone size: many
J gene: TRBJ1-5
V gene: TRBV6-2/TRBV6-3
D gene: NA
CDR3 DNA: TGTGCCAGCAGTTACGGGCGGTTTTCCAATCAGCCCCAGCATTTT
CDR3 protein: CASSYGRFSNQPQHF

clone size: many
J gene: TRBJ1-1
V gene: TRBV20-1
D gene: NA
CDR3 DNA: TGCAGTGCTAGAGATCTCTGGGATAACACTGAAGCTTTCTTT
CDR3 protein: CSARDLWDNTEAFF

clone size: many
J gene: TRBJ2-2
V gene: TRBV7-9
D gene: NA
CDR3 DNA: TGTGCCAGCAGCCGGATAGAGGGCACCGGGGAGCTGTTTTTT
CDR3 protein: CASSRIEGTGELFF

clone size: NA
J gene: TRBJ1-2
V gene: TRBV11-2
D gene: NA
CDR3 DNA: TGTGCCAGCAGCTTAGGCGGAGGGACCAACTATGGCTACACCTTC
CDR3 protein: CASSLGGGTNYGYTF

clone size: many
J gene: TRBJ1-2
V gene: TRBV18
D gene: NA
CDR3 DNA: TGTGCCAGCTCACCAGACAGTGACTATGGCTACACCTTC
CDR3 protein: CASSPDSDYGYTF

clone size: NA
J gene: TRBJ2-2
V gene: TRBV14
D gene: NA
CDR3 DNA: TGTGCCAGCAGCCAAGATTGGACCGGGGAGCTGTTTTTT
CDR3 protein: CASSQDWTGELFF

clone size: NA
J gene: TRBJ1-1
V gene: TRBV7-2
D gene: TRBD1
CDR3 DNA: TGTGCCAGCAGCGCCAGACAGGGACGCACTGAAGCTTTCTTT
CDR3 protein: CASSARQGRTEAFF

clone size: many
J gene: TRBJ2-1
V gene: TRBV4-3
D gene: NA
CDR3 DNA: TGCGCCAGCAGCCAAGATTCCGGCGGTTGGGACAATGAGCAGTTCTTC
CDR3 protein: CASSQDSGGWDNEQFF

clone size: NA
J gene: TRBJ2-3
V gene: TRBV7-3
D gene: TRBD1
CDR3 DNA: TGTGCCAGCAGCTTAAGGGGGGACAGGAGCACAGATACGCAGTATTTT
CDR3 protein: CASSLRGDRSTDTQYF

clone size: many
J gene: TRBJ2-7
V gene: TRBV7-9
D gene: TRBD2
CDR3 DNA: TGTGCCAGCAGCTCCGGACTAGCGGGAGGGCGTGAGCAGTACTTC
CDR3 protein: CASSSGLAGGREQYF

clone size: NA
J gene: TRBJ1-1
V gene: TRBV21-1
D gene: NA
CDR3 DNA: TGTGCCAGCAGCCCCAGGGACGGGCCGAACACTGAAGCTTTCTTT
CDR3 protein: CASSPRDGPNTEAFF